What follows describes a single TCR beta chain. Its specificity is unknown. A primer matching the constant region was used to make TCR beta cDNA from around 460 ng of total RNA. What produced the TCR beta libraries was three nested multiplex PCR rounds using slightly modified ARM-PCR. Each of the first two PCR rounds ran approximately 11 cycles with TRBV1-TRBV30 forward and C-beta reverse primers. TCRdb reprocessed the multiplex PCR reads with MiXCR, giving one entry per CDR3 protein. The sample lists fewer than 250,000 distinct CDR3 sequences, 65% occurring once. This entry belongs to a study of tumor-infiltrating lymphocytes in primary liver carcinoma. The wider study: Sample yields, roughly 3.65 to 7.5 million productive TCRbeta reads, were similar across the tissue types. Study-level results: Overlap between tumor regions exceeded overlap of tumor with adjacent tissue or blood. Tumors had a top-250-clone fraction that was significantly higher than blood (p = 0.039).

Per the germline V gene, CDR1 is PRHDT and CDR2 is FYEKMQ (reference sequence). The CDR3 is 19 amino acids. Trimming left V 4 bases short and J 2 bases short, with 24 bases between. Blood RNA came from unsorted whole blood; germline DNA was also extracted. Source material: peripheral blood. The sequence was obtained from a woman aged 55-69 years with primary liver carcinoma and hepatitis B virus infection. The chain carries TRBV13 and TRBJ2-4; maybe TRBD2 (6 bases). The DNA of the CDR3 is TGTGCCAGCAGCTCCTATCAAAACTCGGGAGTCAACACCAAAAACATTCAGTACTTC. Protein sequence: CASSSYQNSGVNTKNIQYF.